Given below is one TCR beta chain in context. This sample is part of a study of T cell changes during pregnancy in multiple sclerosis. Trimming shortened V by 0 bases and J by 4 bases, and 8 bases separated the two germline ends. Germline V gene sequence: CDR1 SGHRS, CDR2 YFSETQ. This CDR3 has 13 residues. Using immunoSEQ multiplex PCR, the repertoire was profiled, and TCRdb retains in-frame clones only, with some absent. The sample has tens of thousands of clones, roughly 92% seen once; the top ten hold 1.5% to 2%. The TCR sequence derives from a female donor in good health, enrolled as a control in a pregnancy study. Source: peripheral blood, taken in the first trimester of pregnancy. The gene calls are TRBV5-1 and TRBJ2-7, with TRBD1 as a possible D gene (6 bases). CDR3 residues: CASSLDRAYEQYF. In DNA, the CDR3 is TGCGCCAGCAGCTTGGACAGGGCGTACGAGCAGTACTTC.